This T cell receptor (beta chain) stems from a study of cytomegalovirus exposure and HLA in healthy donors. Regarding the study as a whole: Presence/absence analyses assumed roughly uniform sequencing depth across donors. Analyzed later, association rates of TCRs varied across HLA loci, with DRB1 most and HLA-C fewest.

This CDR3 region has 15 residues. Trimming took 5 bases from V and 0 from J, leaving 10 bases between them. Per the germline V gene, CDR1 is SGHAT and CDR2 is FQNNGV. PCR employed 60 Vbeta and 13 Jbeta primers. Using immunoSEQ multiplex PCR, the repertoire was profiled, and TCRdb retains in-frame clones only, with some absent. The data show 150,000 to 200,000 clones, roughly 79% seen once. This clone was counted only a few times. The target antigen is unknown. The V gene is TRBV11-2, the J gene TRBJ1-4, with D hard to call. Sequencing was performed on PBMCs. This TCR came from a man in his forties in good health and CMV-seropositive. The CDR3 DNA reads as TGTGCCAGCAGCCTCCCCCCAGCAACTAATGAAAAACTGTTTTTT. Encoded protein: CASSLPPATNEKLFF.